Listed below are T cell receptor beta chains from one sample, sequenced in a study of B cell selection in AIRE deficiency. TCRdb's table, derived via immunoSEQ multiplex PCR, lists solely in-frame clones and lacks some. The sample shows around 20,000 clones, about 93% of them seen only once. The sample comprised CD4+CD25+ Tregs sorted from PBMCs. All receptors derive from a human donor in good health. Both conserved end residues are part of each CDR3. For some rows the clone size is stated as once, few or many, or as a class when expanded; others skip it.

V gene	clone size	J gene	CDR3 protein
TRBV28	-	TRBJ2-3	CASSSLAGGTDTQYF
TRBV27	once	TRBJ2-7	CASSFSGDRTEQYF
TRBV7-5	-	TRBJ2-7	CASSYTGGLDEQYF
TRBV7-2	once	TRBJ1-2	CASRRQGVNYGYTF
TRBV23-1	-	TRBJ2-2	CASSHLAPGAIDTGELFF
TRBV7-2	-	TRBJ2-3	CASSLGAGYTDTQYF
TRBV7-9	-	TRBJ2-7	CASSLNQYEQYF
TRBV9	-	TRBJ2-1	CASSVGSVGGYNEQFF
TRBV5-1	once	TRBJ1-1	CASSSRVGNTEAFF
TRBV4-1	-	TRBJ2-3	CASSQGGQRSTDTQYF
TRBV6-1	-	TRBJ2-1	CASSEFGQGTSGSYNEQFF
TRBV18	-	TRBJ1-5	CASSPGGNQPQHF
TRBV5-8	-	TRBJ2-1	CASSLAAGRSYNEQFF
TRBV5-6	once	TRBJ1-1	CASSWTGGTEAFF
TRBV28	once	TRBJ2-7	CASSSRPGTGGIRYEQYF
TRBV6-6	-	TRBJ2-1	CASSYAENYNEQFF
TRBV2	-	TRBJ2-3	CASSLAVLTDTQYF
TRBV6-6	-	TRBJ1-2	CASSLWQSNYGYTF